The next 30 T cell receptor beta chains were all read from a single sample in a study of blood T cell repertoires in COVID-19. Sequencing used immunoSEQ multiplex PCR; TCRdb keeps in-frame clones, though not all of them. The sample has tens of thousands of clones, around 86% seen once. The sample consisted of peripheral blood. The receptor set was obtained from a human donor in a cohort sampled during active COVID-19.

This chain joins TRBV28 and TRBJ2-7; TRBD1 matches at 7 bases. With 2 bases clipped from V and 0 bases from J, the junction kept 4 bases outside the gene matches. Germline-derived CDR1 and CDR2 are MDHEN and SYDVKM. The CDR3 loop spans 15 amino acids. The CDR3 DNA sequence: TGTGCCAGCAGTTTACCGGGACAGCTCTCCTACGAGCAGTACTTC. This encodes CASSLPGQLSYEQYF. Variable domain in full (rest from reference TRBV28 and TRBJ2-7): DVKVTQSSRYLVKRTGEKVFLECVQDMDHENMFWYRQDPGLGLRLIYFSYDVKMKEKGDIPEGYSVSREKKERFSLILESASTNQTSMYLCASSLPGQLSYEQYFGPGTRLTVT.

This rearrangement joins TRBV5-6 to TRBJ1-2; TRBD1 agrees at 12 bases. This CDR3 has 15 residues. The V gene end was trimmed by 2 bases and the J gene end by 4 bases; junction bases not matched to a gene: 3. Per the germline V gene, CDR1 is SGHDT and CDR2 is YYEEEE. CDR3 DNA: TGTGCCAGCAGCTTTGGGACAGGGGGCCCCTATGGCTACACCTTC. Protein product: CASSFGTGGPYGYTF.

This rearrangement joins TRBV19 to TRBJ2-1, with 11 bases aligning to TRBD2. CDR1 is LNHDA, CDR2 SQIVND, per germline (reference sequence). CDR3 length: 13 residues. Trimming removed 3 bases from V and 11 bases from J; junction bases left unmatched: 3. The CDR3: CASSMASGRKQFF. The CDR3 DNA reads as TGTGCCAGTAGTATGGCTAGCGGGAGGAAGCAGTTCTTC. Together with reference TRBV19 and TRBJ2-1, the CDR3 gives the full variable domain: DGGITQSPKYLFRKEGQNVTLSCEQNLNHDAMYWYRQDPGQGLRLIYYSQIVNDFQKGDIAEGYSVSREKKESFPLTVTSAQKNPTAFYLCASSMASGRKQFFGPGTRLTVL.

CDR3 nucleotides: TGCGCCAGCAGCACCGGACAGGTAGGAGAGACCCAGTACTTC. Its translation is CASSTGQVGETQYF. The rearrangement uses TRBV5-1 and TRBJ2-5; 7 bases match TRBD1. The CDR3 contains 14 residues. Germline V gives CDR1 SGHRS, CDR2 YFSETQ. Unmatched junction bases numbered 7, after V lost 4 bases and J lost 4 bases.

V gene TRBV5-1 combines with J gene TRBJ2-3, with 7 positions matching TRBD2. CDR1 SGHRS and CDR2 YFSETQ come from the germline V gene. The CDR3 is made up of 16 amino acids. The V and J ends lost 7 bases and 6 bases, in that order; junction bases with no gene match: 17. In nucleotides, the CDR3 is TGCGCCAGCGCGGTGGGCCCGGCTAGCGGCGGGGATACGCAGTATTTT. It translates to CASAVGPASGGDTQYF. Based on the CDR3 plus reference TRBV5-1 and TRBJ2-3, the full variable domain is KAGVTQTPRYLIKTRGQQVTLSCSPISGHRSVSWYQQTPGQGLQFLFEYFSETQRNKGNFPGRFSGRQFSNSRSEMNVSTLELGDSALYLCASAVGPASGGDTQYFGPGTRLTVL.

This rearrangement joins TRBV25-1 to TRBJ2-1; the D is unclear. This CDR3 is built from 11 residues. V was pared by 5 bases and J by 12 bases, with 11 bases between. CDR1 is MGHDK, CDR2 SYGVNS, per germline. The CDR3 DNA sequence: TGTGCCAGCAGTTTAGGCCGGGTGCAGTTCTTC. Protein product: CASSLGRVQFF.

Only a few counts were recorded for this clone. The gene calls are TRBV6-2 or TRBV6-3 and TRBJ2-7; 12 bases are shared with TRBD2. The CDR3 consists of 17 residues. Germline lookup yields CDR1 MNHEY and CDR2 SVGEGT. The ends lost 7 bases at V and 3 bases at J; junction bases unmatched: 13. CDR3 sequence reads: CASNPRSTLAGGYEQYF. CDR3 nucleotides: TGTGCCAGCAACCCTCGGTCAACACTAGCGGGAGGCTACGAGCAGTACTTC.

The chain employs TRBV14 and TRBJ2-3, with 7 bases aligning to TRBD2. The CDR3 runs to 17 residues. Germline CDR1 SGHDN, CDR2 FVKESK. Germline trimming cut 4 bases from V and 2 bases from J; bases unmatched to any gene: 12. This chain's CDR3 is CASSPRLRGLNTDTQYF. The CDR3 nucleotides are TGTGCCAGCAGCCCCCGTCTGAGGGGACTAAACACAGATACGCAGTATTTT.

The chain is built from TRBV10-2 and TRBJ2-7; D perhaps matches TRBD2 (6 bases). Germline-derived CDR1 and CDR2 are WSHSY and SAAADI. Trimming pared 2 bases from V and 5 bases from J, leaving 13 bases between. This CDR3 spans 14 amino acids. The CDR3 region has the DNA TGCGCCAGCAGTGAGATTCTAGCGTCCCACGAGCAGTACTTC. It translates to CASSEILASHEQYF.

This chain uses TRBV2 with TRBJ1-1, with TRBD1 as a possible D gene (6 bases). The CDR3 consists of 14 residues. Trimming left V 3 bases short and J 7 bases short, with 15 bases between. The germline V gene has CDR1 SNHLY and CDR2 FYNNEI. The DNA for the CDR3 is TGTGCCAGCAGTGACGTACAGGGTGTCGGTGAAGCTTTCTTT. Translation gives CASSDVQGVGEAFF.

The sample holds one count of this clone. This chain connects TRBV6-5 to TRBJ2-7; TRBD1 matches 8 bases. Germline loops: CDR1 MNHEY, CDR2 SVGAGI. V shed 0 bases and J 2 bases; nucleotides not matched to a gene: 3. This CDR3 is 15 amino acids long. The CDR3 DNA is TGTGCCAGCAGTTACTCGCAGGGGGCAACCTACGAGCAGTACTTC. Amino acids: CASSYSQGATYEQYF.

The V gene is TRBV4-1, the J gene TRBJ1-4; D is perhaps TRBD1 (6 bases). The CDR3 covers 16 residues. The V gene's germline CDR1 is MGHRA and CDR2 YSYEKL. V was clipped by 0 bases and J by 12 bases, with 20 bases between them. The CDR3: CASSQERAQGSPQLFF. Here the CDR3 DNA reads TGCGCCAGCAGCCAAGAGAGGGCACAGGGTTCGCCCCAACTGTTTTTT.

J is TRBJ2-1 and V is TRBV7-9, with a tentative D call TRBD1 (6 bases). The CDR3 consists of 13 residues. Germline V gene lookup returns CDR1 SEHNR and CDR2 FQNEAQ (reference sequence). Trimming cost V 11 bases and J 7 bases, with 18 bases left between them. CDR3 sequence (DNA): TGTGCCGAATTATCAGGGGTGGGTAATGAGCAGTTCTTC. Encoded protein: CAELSGVGNEQFF. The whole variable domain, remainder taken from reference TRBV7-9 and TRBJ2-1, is DTGVSQNPRHKITKRGQNVTFRCDPISEHNRLYWYRQTLGQGPEFLTYFQNEAQLEKSRLLSDRFSAERPKGSFSTLEIQRTEQGDSAMYLCAELSGVGNEQFFGPGTRLTVL.

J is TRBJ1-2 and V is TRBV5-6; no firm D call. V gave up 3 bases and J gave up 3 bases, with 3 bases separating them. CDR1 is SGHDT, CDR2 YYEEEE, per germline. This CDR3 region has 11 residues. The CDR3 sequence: CASSSYYGYTF. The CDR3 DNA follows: TGTGCCAGCAGCTCCTACTATGGCTACACCTTC. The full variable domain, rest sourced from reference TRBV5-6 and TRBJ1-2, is DAGVTQSPTHLIKTRGQQVTLRCSPKSGHDTVSWYQQALGQGPQFIFQYYEEEERQRGNFPDRFSGHQFPNYSSELNVNALLLGDSALYLCASSSYYGYTFGSGTRLTVV.

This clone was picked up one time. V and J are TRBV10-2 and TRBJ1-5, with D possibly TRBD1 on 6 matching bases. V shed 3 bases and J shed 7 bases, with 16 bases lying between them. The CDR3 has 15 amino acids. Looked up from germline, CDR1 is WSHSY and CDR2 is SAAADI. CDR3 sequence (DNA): TGCGCCAGCAGTGACACGGGCAGGGGCGAACAGCCCCAGCATTTT. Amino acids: CASSDTGRGEQPQHF.

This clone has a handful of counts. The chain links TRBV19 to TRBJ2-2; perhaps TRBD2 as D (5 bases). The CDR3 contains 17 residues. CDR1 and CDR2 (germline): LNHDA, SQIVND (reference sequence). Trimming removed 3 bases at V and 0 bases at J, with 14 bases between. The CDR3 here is CASSMRRLRSNTGELFF. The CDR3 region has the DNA TGTGCCAGTAGTATGCGGAGACTACGATCGAACACCGGGGAGCTGTTTTTT.

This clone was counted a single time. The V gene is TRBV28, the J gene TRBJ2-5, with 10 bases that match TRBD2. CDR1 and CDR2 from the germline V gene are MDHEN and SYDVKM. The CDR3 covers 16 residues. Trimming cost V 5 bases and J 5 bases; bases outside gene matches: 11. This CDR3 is CASSPALAGVRETQYF. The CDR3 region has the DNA TGTGCCAGCAGTCCGGCTCTAGCGGGAGTGAGGGAGACCCAGTACTTC.

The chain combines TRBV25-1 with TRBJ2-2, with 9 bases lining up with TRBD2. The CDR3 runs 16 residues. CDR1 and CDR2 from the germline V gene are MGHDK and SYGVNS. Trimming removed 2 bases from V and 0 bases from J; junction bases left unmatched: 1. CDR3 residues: CASSEAGGANTGELFF. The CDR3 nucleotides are TGTGCCAGCAGTGAAGCGGGGGGGGCGAACACCGGGGAGCTGTTTTTT.

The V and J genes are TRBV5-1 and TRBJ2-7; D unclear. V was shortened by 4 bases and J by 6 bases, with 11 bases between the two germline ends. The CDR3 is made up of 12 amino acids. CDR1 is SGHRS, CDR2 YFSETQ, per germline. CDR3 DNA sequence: TGCGCCAGCAGCCCCACGGCAGGCGAGCAGTACTTC. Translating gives CASSPTAGEQYF.

The CDR3 region has the DNA TGTGCCAGCAGTTCAGGGGGCCACGAGCAGTACTTC. Protein sequence: CASSSGGHEQYF. The chain joins TRBV27 to TRBJ2-7; TRBD1 aligns across 8 bases. CDR1 and CDR2 from the germline V gene are MNHEY and SMNVEV (reference sequence). V dropped 4 bases and J dropped 5; count of bases not matched to a gene: 1. The CDR3 is 12 amino acids.

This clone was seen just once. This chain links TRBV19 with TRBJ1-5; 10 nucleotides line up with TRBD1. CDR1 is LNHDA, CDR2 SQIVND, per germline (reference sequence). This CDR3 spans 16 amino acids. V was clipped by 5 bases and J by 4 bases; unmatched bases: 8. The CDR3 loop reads CASSSLDRGANQPQHF. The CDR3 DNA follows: TGTGCCAGTAGTTCCCTGGACAGGGGGGCGAATCAGCCCCAGCATTTT.

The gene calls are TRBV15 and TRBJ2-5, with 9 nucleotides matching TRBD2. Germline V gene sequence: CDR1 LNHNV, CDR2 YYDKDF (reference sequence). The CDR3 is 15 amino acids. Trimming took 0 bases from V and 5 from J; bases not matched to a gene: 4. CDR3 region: CATSRDSGRSETQYF. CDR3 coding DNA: TGTGCCACCAGCAGAGATAGCGGGAGATCCGAGACCCAGTACTTC.

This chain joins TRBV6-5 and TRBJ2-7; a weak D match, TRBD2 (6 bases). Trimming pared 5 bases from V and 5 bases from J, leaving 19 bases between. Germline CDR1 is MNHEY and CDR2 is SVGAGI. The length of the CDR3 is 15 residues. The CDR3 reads CASSRNGGTGDEQYF. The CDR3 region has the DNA TGTGCCAGCAGTCGTAATGGGGGAACGGGGGACGAGCAGTACTTC.

CDR3 region: CASSDQGPNTEAFF. For the CDR3, the DNA is TGTGCCAGCAGTGACCAGGGGCCGAACACTGAAGCTTTCTTT. The gene calls are TRBV2 and TRBJ1-1; D might be TRBD1 (6 bases). V gave up 3 bases and J gave up 1 base, with 9 bases separating them. The CDR3 length is 14 residues. Germline lookup yields CDR1 SNHLY and CDR2 FYNNEI. The whole variable domain, filled in from reference TRBV2 and TRBJ1-1, reads EPEVTQTPSHQVTQMGQEVILRCVPISNHLYFYWYRQILGQKVEFLVSFYNNEISEKSEIFDDQFSVERPDGSNFTLKIRSTKLEDSAMYFCASSDQGPNTEAFFGQGTRLTVV.

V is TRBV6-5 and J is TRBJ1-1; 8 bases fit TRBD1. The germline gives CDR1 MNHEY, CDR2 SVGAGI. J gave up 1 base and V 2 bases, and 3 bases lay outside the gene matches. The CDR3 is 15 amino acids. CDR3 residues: CASSYHGQGNTEAFF. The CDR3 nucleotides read TGTGCCAGCAGTTACCACGGACAGGGGAACACTGAAGCTTTCTTT.

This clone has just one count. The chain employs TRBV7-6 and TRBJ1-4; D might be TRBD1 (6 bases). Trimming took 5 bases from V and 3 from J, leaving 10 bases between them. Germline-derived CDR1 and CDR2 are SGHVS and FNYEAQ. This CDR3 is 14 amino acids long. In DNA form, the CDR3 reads TGTGCCAGCAGCCGACGGACAGCTAATGAAAAACTGTTTTTT. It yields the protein CASSRRTANEKLFF.

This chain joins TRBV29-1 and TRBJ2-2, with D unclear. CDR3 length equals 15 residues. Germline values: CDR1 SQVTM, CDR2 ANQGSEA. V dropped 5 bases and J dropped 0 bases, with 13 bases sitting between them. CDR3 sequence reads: CSVFDSLANTGELFF. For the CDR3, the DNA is TGCAGCGTTTTCGACTCTTTAGCGAACACCGGGGAGCTGTTTTTT.

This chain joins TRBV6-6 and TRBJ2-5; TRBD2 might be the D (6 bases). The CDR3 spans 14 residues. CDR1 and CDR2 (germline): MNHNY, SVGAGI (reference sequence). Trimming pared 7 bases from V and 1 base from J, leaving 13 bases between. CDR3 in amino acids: CASKQTGVQETQYF. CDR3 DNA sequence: TGTGCCAGCAAGCAAACGGGGGTCCAAGAGACCCAGTACTTC.

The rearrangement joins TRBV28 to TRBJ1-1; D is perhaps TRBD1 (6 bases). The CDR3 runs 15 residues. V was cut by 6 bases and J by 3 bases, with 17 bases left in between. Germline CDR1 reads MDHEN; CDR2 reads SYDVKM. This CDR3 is CASSWGSRGYTEAFF. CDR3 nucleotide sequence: TGTGCCAGCAGCTGGGGTTCTAGGGGGTACACTGAAGCTTTCTTT. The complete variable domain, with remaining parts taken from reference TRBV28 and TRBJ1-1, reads DVKVTQSSRYLVKRTGEKVFLECVQDMDHENMFWYRQDPGLGLRLIYFSYDVKMKEKGDIPEGYSVSREKKERFSLILESASTNQTSMYLCASSWGSRGYTEAFFGQGTRLTVV.

The CDR3 here is CAWRRDRGQGNTGELFF. DNA for the CDR3: TGTGCCTGGAGAAGGGACAGGGGGCAAGGGAACACCGGGGAGCTGTTTTTT. This chain connects TRBV30 to TRBJ2-2; TRBD1 agrees at 12 bases. The CDR3 extends over 17 amino acids. Looked up from germline, CDR1 is GTSNPN and CDR2 is SVGIG (reference sequence). Trimming removed 3 bases from V and 1 base from J; junction bases left unmatched: 6. The full variable domain, with the rest looked up from reference TRBV30 and TRBJ2-2, is SQTIHQWPATLVQPVGSPLSLECTVEGTSNPNLYWYRQAAGRGLQLLFYSVGIGQISSEVPQNLSASRPQDRQFILSSKKLLLSDSGFYLCAWRRDRGQGNTGELFFGEGSRLTVL.